These 31 T cell receptor beta chains were all obtained from the same sample, sequenced in a study of blood T cell repertoires in COVID-19. Measured with immunoSEQ multiplex PCR; TCRdb has only the in-frame clones, and not every one. The table lists approximately 500,000 clones, 70% to 90% of them singletons. Sequences were obtained from peripheral blood. Receptor source: a human donor in a cohort sampled during active COVID-19.

The chain employs TRBV28 and TRBJ2-7, with D perhaps matching TRBD1 (5 bases). The CDR3 runs 14 residues. CDR1 and CDR2 (germline): MDHEN, SYDVKM. Trimming took 1 base from V and 3 from J, leaving 10 bases between them. The CDR3 coding sequence is TGTGCCAGCAGTTTATTTGGGGCCGTCTACGAGCAGTACTTC. It is translated as CASSLFGAVYEQYF.

The chain couples TRBV27 to TRBJ2-4; a weak D match, TRBD2 (5 bases). V was clipped by 3 bases and J by 8 bases, with 11 bases between them. The CDR3 totals 13 residues. Looked up from germline, CDR1 is MNHEY and CDR2 is SMNVEV (reference sequence). The chain's CDR3 is CASSFSVRDIQYF. The CDR3 DNA reads as TGTGCCAGCAGTTTTAGTGTGAGGGACATTCAGTACTTC.

The V and J genes are TRBV3-1 (or the pseudogene TRBV3-2) and TRBJ2-2; 10 bases are shared with TRBD2. The CDR3 runs to 18 residues. Germline assignment: CDR1 LGHDT and CDR2 YNNKEL (reference sequence). The ends lost 1 base at V and 1 base at J; junction bases unmatched: 6. The CDR3 bases are TGTGCCAGCAGCCAAGTTAGACTAGCGGGCCTGAACACCGGGGAGCTGTTTTTT. The encoded protein is CASSQVRLAGLNTGELFF.

This clone was observed a handful of times. The chain carries TRBV6-5 and TRBJ2-3, with D tentatively TRBD2 (5 bases). Looked up from germline, CDR1 is MNHEY and CDR2 is SVGAGI. This CDR3 spans 14 amino acids. V lost 6 bases, J lost 4 bases, and 14 bases lay in between. CDR3 DNA: TGTGCCAGCAGAGACTCGCGGGTCTCAGATACGCAGTATTTT. This gives the protein CASRDSRVSDTQYF.

On this clone itself: At one of its ends the junction is not consistent with the germline gene, which may arise from a read error. This chain's CDR3 is CASSLIAGGLSYEQYF. CDR3 DNA: TGTGCTAGCAGCTTGATAGCGGGAGGATTATCCTACGAGCAGTACTTC. This chain joins TRBV7-7 and TRBJ2-7; 10 nucleotides align to TRBD2. This CDR3 has 16 residues. Germline V lookup: CDR1 SSHAT, CDR2 FNYEAQ (reference sequence).

The chain joins TRBV3-1 (or the pseudogene TRBV3-2) to TRBJ1-2; 7 bases are a match to TRBD1. V shed 6 bases, J shed 7 bases, and the junction held 11 bases outside the gene matches. Germline V lookup: CDR1 LGHDT, CDR2 YNNKEL (reference sequence). The CDR3 spans 14 residues. The DNA for the CDR3 is TGTGCCAGCAGTTGGGTAGACAGGGAGAGTGGCTACACCTTC. This gives the protein CASSWVDRESGYTF.

The chain combines TRBV7-2 with TRBJ1-1, with 8 nucleotides matching TRBD1. The CDR3 length is 14 residues. Germline CDR1 and CDR2: SGHTA and FQGNSA. V shed 4 bases, J shed 3 bases, and the junction held 4 bases outside the gene matches. CDR3 in amino acids: CASSSRQGYTEAFF. Here the CDR3 DNA reads TGTGCCAGCAGCTCCCGACAGGGGTACACTGAAGCTTTCTTT.

This sequence joins TRBV9 and TRBJ2-7, with 9 nucleotides matching TRBD2. Germline CDR1 and CDR2: SGDLS and YYNGEE. This CDR3 region has 14 residues. V was clipped by 0 bases and J by 5 bases; unmatched bases: 3. The CDR3 DNA reads TGTGCCAGCAGCGTAGGTAGCGGGAGAGACGAGCAGTACTTC. Residues: CASSVGSGRDEQYF.

The V call is TRBV30, the J call TRBJ1-1; no firm D call. Germline-derived CDR1 and CDR2 are GTSNPN and SVGIG (reference sequence). This CDR3 comprises 12 residues. The V end was cut by 3 bases, the J end by 11 bases, with 16 bases between. CDR3: CAWSGAGIVAFF. The CDR3 DNA is TGTGCCTGGAGCGGTGCGGGGATTGTGGCTTTCTTT.

V gene TRBV30 combines with J gene TRBJ2-2; 9 bases match TRBD1. The V and J ends lost 5 bases and 5 bases, in that order; junction bases with no gene match: 9. The CDR3 has 15 amino acids. CDR1 and CDR2 from the germline V gene are GTSNPN and SVGIG (reference sequence). This CDR3 is CAWRFRDRVTGELFF. The CDR3 coding sequence is TGTGCCTGGCGCTTCCGGGACAGGGTGACCGGGGAGCTGTTTTTT. Supplemented by reference TRBV30 and TRBJ2-2, the full variable domain reads SQTIHQWPATLVQPVGSPLSLECTVEGTSNPNLYWYRQAAGRGLQLLFYSVGIGQISSEVPQNLSASRPQDRQFILSSKKLLLSDSGFYLCAWRFRDRVTGELFFGEGSRLTVL.

This clone was picked up a small number of times. This chain joins TRBV2 and TRBJ1-2; possible D gene TRBD1, 5 bases. Trimming took off 6 bases at V and 10 bases at J, with 18 bases between the two ends. Germline CDR1 SNHLY, CDR2 FYNNEI. The CDR3 runs to 13 residues. The CDR3 reads CASRETEGLPYTF. The CDR3 DNA follows: TGTGCCAGCAGAGAGACAGAAGGGTTGCCCTACACCTTC.

The chain couples TRBV20-1 to TRBJ2-1; D uncertain. V lost 8 bases, J lost 6 bases, and 11 bases lay in between. In germline, CDR1 is DFQATT, CDR2 SNEGSKA (reference sequence). The CDR3 runs 11 residues. In DNA, the CDR3 is TGCAGTCTCCGTCGGGTCAATGAGCAGTTCTTC. This codes for CSLRRVNEQFF.

V is TRBV29-1 and J is TRBJ2-3; no reliable D call. The V and J ends lost 4 bases and 4 bases respectively, with 3 bases between them. Germline values: CDR1 SQVTM, CDR2 ANQGSEA. The CDR3 is 10 residues long. The CDR3 DNA sequence: TGCAGCGTTGCCGCAGATACGCAGTATTTT. As protein: CSVAADTQYF.

The chain carries TRBV19 and TRBJ2-5; the match to TRBD1 covers 7 bases. The V segment lost 7 bases and the J segment 5 bases; nucleotides outside the gene matches: 10. Germline V gene data show CDR1 as LNHDA and CDR2 as SQIVND (reference sequence). This CDR3 has 14 residues. The CDR3 loop reads CASKRQGVAETQYF. CDR3 sequence (DNA): TGTGCCAGTAAGCGGCAGGGGGTGGCTGAGACCCAGTACTTC. Full variable domain (remainder filled in from reference TRBV19 and TRBJ2-5): DGGITQSPKYLFRKEGQNVTLSCEQNLNHDAMYWYRQDPGQGLRLIYYSQIVNDFQKGDIAEGYSVSREKKESFPLTVTSAQKNPTAFYLCASKRQGVAETQYFGPGTRLLVL.

This chain connects TRBV19 to TRBJ2-7, with 8 bases that match TRBD1. CDR1 is LNHDA, CDR2 SQIVND, per germline (reference sequence). J lost 4 bases, V lost 5 bases, and 4 bases had no gene match. This CDR3 comprises 13 residues. As DNA, the CDR3 is TGTGCCAGTAGTGTGGACAGGGAGTACGAGCAGTACTTC. Protein product: CASSVDREYEQYF.

CDR3 coding DNA: TGTGCCACCGACTACGGACAGGGGGAAGAAAAACTGTTTTTT. Protein product: CATDYGQGEEKLFF. This chain uses TRBV28 with TRBJ1-4; 10 bases are shared with TRBD1. J lost 8 bases, V lost 10 bases, and 10 bases had no gene match. The CDR3 covers 14 residues. CDR1 and CDR2 (germline): MDHEN, SYDVKM.

This sequence joins TRBV29-1 and TRBJ2-7; tentative D call: TRBD1 (6 bases). CDR3 length: 13 residues. V lost 4 bases and J lost 9, with 19 bases in between. Germline CDR1 is SQVTM and CDR2 is ANQGSEA. CDR3 region: CSVAPIQGMWQYF. For the CDR3, the DNA is TGCAGCGTTGCCCCCATACAGGGAATGTGGCAGTACTTC.

The chain recombines TRBV24-1 with TRBJ2-1; 7 bases are a match to TRBD2. Germline CDR1 KGHDR, CDR2 SFDVKD. V lost 2 bases, J lost 6 bases, and 12 bases stayed unmatched. There are 17 residues in the CDR3. The CDR3 DNA sequence: TGTGCCACCAGTGATTCCCTAGGGGCTAGCGGAACCAATGAGCAGTTCTTC. Translated, it gives CATSDSLGASGTNEQFF.

This chain connects TRBV29-1 to TRBJ1-1; D possibly corresponds to TRBD1 (5 bases). The CDR3 extends over 13 amino acids. Germline V lookup: CDR1 SQVTM, CDR2 ANQGSEA. V lost 3 bases to trimming and J lost 3 bases, with 11 bases between them. In DNA form, the CDR3 reads TGCAGCGTTGATGGGAAACAGGACACTGAAGCTTTCTTT. Translation gives CSVDGKQDTEAFF.

This chain connects TRBV6-5 to TRBJ1-1; the D is unclear. Per germline, CDR1 MNHEY and CDR2 SVGAGI. V lost 4 bases to trimming and J lost 0 bases, with 15 bases between them. This CDR3 comprises 16 residues. CDR3 DNA: TGTGCCAGCAGTTCCTCAACAGCTTCGTTGAACACTGAAGCTTTCTTT. Translation: CASSSSTASLNTEAFF.

The chain couples TRBV19 to TRBJ2-2, with TRBD2 matching 12 bases. The CDR3 totals 21 residues. Trimming took 7 bases from V and 5 from J; bases not matched to a gene: 23. The germline V gene has CDR1 LNHDA and CDR2 SQIVND (reference sequence). The CDR3 DNA sequence: TGTGCCAGTACAGAGGTCGAGGGACTAGCGGGCTTTCTGGCCCAAACCGGGGAGCTGTTTTTT. It translates to CASTEVEGLAGFLAQTGELFF.

The V gene is TRBV9, the J gene TRBJ2-1; D is unresolved. The germline V gene encodes CDR1 SGDLS and CDR2 YYNGEE. Trimming took off 0 bases at V and 3 bases at J, with 7 bases between the two ends. The CDR3 extends over 14 amino acids. The CDR3: CASSVDGIYNEQFF. In DNA form, the CDR3 reads TGTGCCAGCAGCGTAGACGGTATCTACAATGAGCAGTTCTTC.

The rearrangement links TRBV6-5 to TRBJ2-7; a weak D match, TRBD2 (6 bases). This CDR3 has 13 residues. V lost 10 bases and J 2 bases, leaving 15 bases between the germline ends. Germline lookup yields CDR1 MNHEY and CDR2 SVGAGI. DNA of the CDR3: TGTGCCATAAGGGCAGGAGGGACCTACGAGCAGTACTTC. Translating it yields CAIRAGGTYEQYF.

The V and J genes are TRBV6-1 and TRBJ1-5; no clear D gene. V lost 2 bases and J lost 3, with 8 bases in between. The germline gives CDR1 MNHNS, CDR2 SASEGT. This CDR3 contains 14 residues. CDR3: CASSESQYNQPQHF. In DNA form, the CDR3 reads TGTGCCAGCAGTGAAAGTCAGTACAATCAGCCCCAGCATTTT.

The V and J genes are TRBV5-6 and TRBJ2-3, with 10 bases identical to TRBD2. Unmatched junction bases numbered 4, after V lost 0 bases and J lost 6 bases. The germline V gene has CDR1 SGHDT and CDR2 YYEEEE. The CDR3 covers 15 residues. The CDR3 reads CASSLGLAGRDTQYF. DNA for the CDR3: TGTGCCAGCAGCTTGGGACTAGCGGGTCGGGATACGCAGTATTTT.

Here the CDR3 DNA reads TGCAGCGTTCTACTTGTGCAGGGGATCGGCTACGAGCAGTACTTC. It is translated as CSVLLVQGIGYEQYF. J is TRBJ2-7 and V is TRBV29-1; the D gene is possibly TRBD1 (6 bases). V shed 5 bases and J shed 3 bases, with 20 bases lying between them. CDR1 and CDR2 from the germline V gene are SQVTM and ANQGSEA. This CDR3 has 15 residues.

J is TRBJ2-6 and V is TRBV30, with 14 bases aligning to TRBD2. The CDR3 loop spans 17 amino acids. Germline V gene sequence: CDR1 GTSNPN, CDR2 SVGIG (reference sequence). J was trimmed by 4 bases and V by 5 bases; bases with no gene match: 7. This CDR3 reads CAWGGLAGAGGANVLTF. DNA of the CDR3: TGTGCCTGGGGGGGACTAGCGGGAGCGGGAGGGGCCAACGTCCTGACTTTC.

The rearrangement uses TRBV30 and TRBJ2-6, with 8 bases fitting TRBD1. Trimming took 5 bases from V and 0 from J; bases not matched to a gene: 0. CDR1 is GTSNPN and CDR2 is SVGIG in the germline V gene (reference sequence). The CDR3 is made up of 14 amino acids. The CDR3 spells CAWGTGSGANVLTF. The CDR3 nucleotides read TGTGCCTGGGGGACAGGCTCTGGGGCCAACGTCCTGACTTTC.

V usage is TRBV28 and J usage is TRBJ1-1; TRBD1 might be the D (6 bases). CDR1 MDHEN and CDR2 SYDVKM come from the germline V gene. The CDR3 runs to 17 residues. The V gene lost 2 bases and the J gene lost 0 bases, with 16 bases spanning the gap. CDR3 nucleotide sequence: TGTGCCAGCAGTTTAATGGACAGTTACACCATGAACACTGAAGCTTTCTTT. Amino acid sequence: CASSLMDSYTMNTEAFF.

The V gene is TRBV29-1, the J gene TRBJ1-1, with D unresolved. The germline gives CDR1 SQVTM, CDR2 ANQGSEA. The CDR3 has 12 amino acids. V was trimmed by 3 bases and J by 4 bases, leaving 9 bases between them. The CDR3 bases are TGCAGCGTTGAGAGAGGTGGCACTGAAGCTTTCTTT. Protein product: CSVERGGTEAFF.

The chain combines TRBV7-3 with TRBJ1-6; TRBD1 might be the D (6 bases). The ends were cut back, 5 bases at V and 10 bases at J, with 15 bases in the middle. The CDR3 spans 14 residues. Germline V gives CDR1 SGHTA, CDR2 FQGTGA. CDR3 region: CASSPRGGGSPLHF. The CDR3 DNA reads TGTGCCAGCAGCCCTAGGGGGGGAGGATCACCCCTCCACTTT.